What follows are 21 T cell receptor beta chains derived from one specimen sequenced in a study of cytomegalovirus exposure and HLA in healthy donors. Sequencing used immunoSEQ multiplex PCR; TCRdb keeps in-frame clones, though not all of them. Among approximately 46,000 clones listed, 93% were seen once. The sample taken for sequencing was PBMCs. The receptors were gathered from a woman between 18 and 30 years old in good health and CMV-seronegative.

This chain links TRBV2 with TRBJ1-2; tentatively, D is TRBD1 (5 bases). The CDR3 is made up of 16 amino acids. With 8 bases removed from V and 8 bases from J, the gap between germline ends came to 27 bases. Germline V CDR1 and CDR2: SNHLY, FYNNEI. The CDR3 loop reads CASEDAQGSPKDGYTF. As DNA, the CDR3 is TGTGCCAGCGAGGACGCTCAGGGTTCCCCGAAGGACGGCTACACCTTC.

This clone was seen a handful of times. The genes are TRBV2 and TRBJ1-1; TRBD1 might be the D (6 bases). Trimming took off 5 bases at V and 1 base at J, with 11 bases between the two ends. Per germline, CDR1 SNHLY and CDR2 FYNNEI. The CDR3 spans 14 residues. CDR3 sequence: CASSLSGANTEAFF. The CDR3 DNA follows: TGTGCCAGCAGTTTATCAGGGGCGAACACTGAAGCTTTCTTT.

The rearrangement joins TRBV28 to TRBJ1-1; D is perhaps TRBD1 (5 bases). CDR3 length: 15 residues. V was pared by 5 bases and J by 6 bases, with 19 bases between. Germline lookup yields CDR1 MDHEN and CDR2 SYDVKM. This chain's CDR3 is CASSNGGEGQAEAFF. As DNA, the CDR3 is TGTGCCAGCAGTAATGGGGGGGAGGGCCAGGCTGAAGCTTTCTTT.

V and J are TRBV19 and TRBJ2-4, with D unclear. The CDR3 has 14 amino acids. Germline V CDR1 and CDR2: LNHDA, SQIVND (reference sequence). The germline V and J ends were trimmed by 3 bases and 1 base, with 7 bases remaining between them. CDR3 in amino acids: CASSIPGAKNIQYF. The CDR3 bases are TGTGCCAGTAGTATTCCCGGGGCCAAAAACATTCAGTACTTC.

This clone was recorded a few times. The chain recombines TRBV6-1 with TRBJ2-7, with D possibly matching TRBD2 (6 bases). With 2 bases removed from V and 3 bases from J, the gap between germline ends came to 11 bases. This CDR3 contains 14 residues. Germline values: CDR1 MNHNS, CDR2 SASEGT. DNA for the CDR3: TGTGCCAGCAGTGAATCGGGACTCCTCTACGAGCAGTACTTC. This gives the protein CASSESGLLYEQYF.

The table lists this clone with a count of one. This chain links TRBV14 with TRBJ2-3; possibly TRBD2 for D (6 bases). The CDR3 sequence is 17 residues long. Trimming removed 3 bases from V and 0 bases from J, with 16 bases in between. Germline assignment: CDR1 SGHDN and CDR2 FVKESK. The CDR3 sequence: CASSHGGGRTSTDTQYF. The CDR3 region has the DNA TGTGCCAGCAGCCACGGGGGTGGGAGAACTAGCACAGATACGCAGTATTTT.

This rearrangement joins TRBV14 to TRBJ1-1, with 7 positions matching TRBD1. V shed 1 base, J shed 5 bases, and the junction held 7 bases outside the gene matches. Per the germline V gene, CDR1 is SGHDN and CDR2 is FVKESK. The CDR3 is 15 residues long. CDR3 protein: CASSQGFTGVTEAFF. CDR3 bases: TGTGCCAGCAGCCAAGGCTTCACAGGGGTAACTGAAGCTTTCTTT.

The rearrangement uses TRBV5-4 and TRBJ2-5; 11 bases agree with TRBD2. The CDR3 extends over 17 amino acids. Germline CDR1 and CDR2: SGHNT and YYREEE (reference sequence). The J segment lost 1 base and the V segment lost 2 bases, leaving 7 bases of the junction unmatched. CDR3 sequence (DNA): TGTGCCAGCAGCTTCGGACTAGCGGGCCTGAGCCAAGAGACCCAGTACTTC. Protein product: CASSFGLAGLSQETQYF.

The rearrangement uses TRBV28 and TRBJ1-2; the D gene is possibly TRBD1 (5 bases). CDR1 is MDHEN and CDR2 is SYDVKM in the germline V gene. Trimming cost V 3 bases and J 8 bases, with 19 bases left between them. This CDR3 has 15 amino acids. This CDR3 is CASSFDPQGRRGYTF. DNA of the CDR3: TGTGCCAGCAGTTTCGATCCCCAGGGCCGTAGGGGCTACACCTTC.

The chain joins TRBV5-1 to TRBJ2-5; possible D gene TRBD2, 5 bases. Germline V gives CDR1 SGHRS, CDR2 YFSETQ. With 7 bases removed from V and 1 base from J, the gap between germline ends came to 14 bases. The CDR3 spans 14 residues. The CDR3 nucleotides read TGCGCCAGCCGGCTCCCGGGGATCCAAGAGACCCAGTACTTC. Translation: CASRLPGIQETQYF. Looking up the rest from reference TRBV5-1 and TRBJ2-5 gives the full variable domain: KAGVTQTPRYLIKTRGQQVTLSCSPISGHRSVSWYQQTPGQGLQFLFEYFSETQRNKGNFPGRFSGRQFSNSRSEMNVSTLELGDSALYLCASRLPGIQETQYFGPGTRLLVL.

The chain links TRBV18 to TRBJ1-4; a possible D gene is TRBD1 (6 bases). Deletions cut 0 bases from V and 7 bases from J, with 9 bases between. Germline CDR1 KGHSH, CDR2 LQKENI. The length of the CDR3 is 14 residues. The CDR3 protein is CASSPPTGTEKLFF. The CDR3 nucleotides are TGTGCCAGCTCACCACCGACAGGTACTGAAAAACTGTTTTTT.

This chain connects TRBV6-1 to TRBJ2-3; TRBD2 matches at 8 bases. The V gene end was trimmed by 8 bases and the J gene end by 6 bases; junction bases not matched to a gene: 7. Germline V lookup: CDR1 MNHNS, CDR2 SASEGT. There are 13 residues in the CDR3. CDR3 nucleotide sequence: TGTGCCAGCTGGAGGGCGGGAGGCGATACGCAGTATTTT. Amino acid sequence: CASWRAGGDTQYF.

This chain links TRBV6-5 with TRBJ2-1; 11 positions agree with TRBD2. Germline V gives CDR1 MNHEY, CDR2 SVGAGI. The ends lost 4 bases at V and 8 bases at J; junction bases unmatched: 10. This CDR3 contains 16 residues. Here the CDR3 DNA reads TGTGCCAGCAGTTTCCTAGCGGGAGGCGATTTCGATGAGCAGTTCTTC. This gives the protein CASSFLAGGDFDEQFF.

CDR3 sequence (DNA): TGTGCCAGCAGTTTAGGGCAGGGCTCCTACAATGAGCAGTTCTTC. Protein: CASSLGQGSYNEQFF. This chain links TRBV28 with TRBJ2-1, with D perhaps matching TRBD1 (5 bases). V was cut by 2 bases and J by 0 bases, with 8 bases left in between. CDR3 length: 15 amino acids. The germline CDR1 and CDR2 sequences are MDHEN and SYDVKM.

This chain links TRBV19 with TRBJ2-3, with 7 bases that match TRBD1. The CDR3 consists of 16 residues. J lost 0 bases, V lost 3 bases, and 6 bases had no gene match. From germline, CDR1 is LNHDA and CDR2 SQIVND (reference sequence). The CDR3 spells CASSIRQGASTDTQYF. Written as DNA, the CDR3 is TGTGCCAGTAGTATTAGACAGGGAGCTAGCACAGATACGCAGTATTTT.

The chain employs TRBV27 and TRBJ2-7; 7 bases are a match to TRBD1. Unmatched junction bases numbered 2, after V lost 3 bases and J lost 3 bases. CDR3 size: 13 residues. CDR1 and CDR2 from the germline V gene are MNHEY and SMNVEV (reference sequence). CDR3 sequence: CASSLGQFYEQYF. As DNA, the CDR3 is TGTGCCAGCAGTTTGGGACAGTTCTACGAGCAGTACTTC.

The chain links TRBV2 to TRBJ2-3, with TRBD2 as a possible D gene (6 bases). The length of the CDR3 is 14 residues. CDR1 is SNHLY and CDR2 is FYNNEI in the germline V gene. Trimming took off 7 bases at V and 4 bases at J, with 15 bases between the two ends. The CDR3, as DNA: TGTGCCAGCAACGTGCGGGATGGGGCAGATACGCAGTATTTT. This gives the protein CASNVRDGADTQYF.

The CDR3 DNA is TGTGCCAGCAGTGGTCGGGGGGATCTCAATGAGCAGTTCTTC. Translation gives CASSGRGDLNEQFF. The V gene is TRBV25-1, the J gene TRBJ2-1; 7 positions match TRBD2. The CDR3 loop spans 14 amino acids. V shed 4 bases, J shed 6 bases, and the junction held 6 bases outside the gene matches. Germline V lookup: CDR1 MGHDK, CDR2 SYGVNS.

The rearrangement joins TRBV19 to TRBJ2-4; no definite D call. Germline CDR1 and CDR2: LNHDA and SQIVND (reference sequence). The V gene lost 5 bases and the J gene lost 1 base, with 18 bases spanning the gap. The CDR3 runs to 17 residues. The CDR3 spells CASSPRIDFGAKNIQYF. CDR3 nucleotide sequence: TGTGCCAGTAGTCCGCGGATCGACTTTGGGGCCAAAAACATTCAGTACTTC.

The chain recombines TRBV28 with TRBJ1-5, with 8 bases fitting TRBD1. J gave up 9 bases and V 6 bases, and 10 bases lay outside the gene matches. Germline V gene data show CDR1 as MDHEN and CDR2 as SYDVKM. The CDR3 is 14 residues long. This chain's CDR3 is CASRLGQGGWPQHF. DNA of the CDR3: TGTGCCAGCAGATTAGGACAGGGCGGATGGCCCCAGCATTTT.

The V call is TRBV13, the J call TRBJ2-1, with 12 bases matching TRBD2. V was clipped by 5 bases and J by 4 bases; unmatched bases: 3. CDR1 is PRHDT, CDR2 FYEKMQ, per germline (reference sequence). This CDR3 is built from 15 residues. CDR3 sequence: CASSLGLAGYNEQFF. For the CDR3, the DNA is TGTGCCAGCAGCCTCGGACTAGCGGGGTACAATGAGCAGTTCTTC.